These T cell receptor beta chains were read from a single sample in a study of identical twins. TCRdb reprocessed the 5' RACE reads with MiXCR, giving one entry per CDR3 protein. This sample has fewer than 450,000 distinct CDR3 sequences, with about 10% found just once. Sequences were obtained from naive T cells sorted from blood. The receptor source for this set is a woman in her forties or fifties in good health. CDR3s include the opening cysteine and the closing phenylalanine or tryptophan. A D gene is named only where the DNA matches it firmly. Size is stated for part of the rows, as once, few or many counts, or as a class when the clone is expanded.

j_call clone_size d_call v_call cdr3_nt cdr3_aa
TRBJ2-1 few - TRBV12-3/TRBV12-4 TGTGCCAGCAACATATGGGGGGATTCAGGATACAATGAGCAGTTCTTC CASNIWGDSGYNEQFF
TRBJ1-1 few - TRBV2 TGTGCCAGCAGTGGGGGGTTGGAGGGATTGGACACTGAAGCTTTCTTT CASSGGLEGLDTEAFF
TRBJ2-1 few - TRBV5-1 TGCGCCAGCAGCTCCGGACCCTCTGGCGGGTACAATGAGCAGTTCTTC CASSSGPSGGYNEQFF
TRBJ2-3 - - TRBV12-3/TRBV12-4 TGTGCCAGCAGTTTAAGTCTTGGAGGGAGAGGGACAGATACGCAGTATTTT CASSLSLGGRGTDTQYF
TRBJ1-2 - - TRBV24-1 TGTGCCACCAGTGAGTCCGGGACACGGTATGGCTACACCTTC CATSESGTRYGYTF
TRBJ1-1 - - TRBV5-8 TGTGCCAGCAGCTTGGAGTCCAACACTGAAGCTTTCTTT CASSLESNTEAFF
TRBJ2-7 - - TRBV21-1 TGTGCCAGCAGCATCCGACTGACAGTCTACGAGCAGTACTTC CASSIRLTVYEQYF
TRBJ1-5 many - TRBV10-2 TGCGCCAGCAGTGATCACGGCAATCAGCCCCAGCATTTT CASSDHGNQPQHF
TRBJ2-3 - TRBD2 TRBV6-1 TGTGCCAGCAGTGAAGAGACGGGAGGGCCAGATACGCAGTATTTT CASSEETGGPDTQYF
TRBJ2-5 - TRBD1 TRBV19 TGTGCCAGTACGGGACAGGGGGCTGGGACCCAGTACTTC CASTGQGAGTQYF
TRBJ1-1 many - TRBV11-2 TGTGCCAGCAGCTTTAGGGGCACAGTCTTAGAAGCTTTCTTT CASSFRGTVLEAFF
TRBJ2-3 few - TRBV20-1 TGCAGTGCTAGAGTCCCTTGGAGAGGGAGAAGCACAGATACGCAGTATTTT CSARVPWRGRSTDTQYF
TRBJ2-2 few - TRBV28 TGTGCCAGCAGTTTGGGAGCGCTCACCGGGGAGCTGTTTTTT CASSLGALTGELFF
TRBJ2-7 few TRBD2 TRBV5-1 TGCGCCAGCAGCTCGGGCGGGGGGACCTACGAGCAGTACTTC CASSSGGGTYEQYF
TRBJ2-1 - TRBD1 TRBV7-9 TGTGCCAGCAGCCGGGAAGGGGACAGGAGGTGGTTCTTC CASSREGDRRWFF
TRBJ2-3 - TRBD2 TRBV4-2 TGTGCCAGCAGCCAAGTCGGACTAGCGGGTGGAATGGCAGATACGCAGTATTTT CASSQVGLAGGMADTQYF
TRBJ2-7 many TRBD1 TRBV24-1 TGTGCCACCAGTGGGGCGGACAGGGCCCACGAGCAGTACTTC CATSGADRAHEQYF
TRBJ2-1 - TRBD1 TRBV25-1 TGTGCCAGCAGTCCCCAGGGACAGGGGAACGACAATGAGCAGTTCTTC CASSPQGQGNDNEQFF
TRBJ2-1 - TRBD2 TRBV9 TGTGCCAGCAGCGTTGTTCCGGGACTAGGGGACAATGAGCAGTTCTTC CASSVVPGLGDNEQFF
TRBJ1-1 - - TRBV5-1 TGCGCCAGCAGCTTGTGGGACGGGCCGAACACTGAAGCTTTCTTT CASSLWDGPNTEAFF
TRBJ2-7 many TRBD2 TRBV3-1 TGTGCCAGCAGCCCAAAAACTAGCGGGAGTTACGAGCAGTACTTC CASSPKTSGSYEQYF
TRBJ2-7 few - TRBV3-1 TGTGCCAGCAGCCCGGGGGTACCGGTGGGGTACGAGCAGTACTTC CASSPGVPVGYEQYF
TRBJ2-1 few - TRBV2 TGTGCCAGCCAAGGGTCCCCGGGATCTCGAAAAAGCTCCTACAATGAGCAGTTCTTC CASQGSPGSRKSSYNEQFF
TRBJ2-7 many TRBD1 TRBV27 TGTGCCAGCAAAGGACAGGGCTACGAGCAGTACTTC CASKGQGYEQYF
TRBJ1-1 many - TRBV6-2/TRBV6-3 TGTGCCAGCAGTCCCGGCTGGGGCACTGAAGCTTTCTTT CASSPGWGTEAFF
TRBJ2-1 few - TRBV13 TGTGCCAGCAGCTTAGGGGCGAGGTACAATGAGCAGTTCTTC CASSLGARYNEQFF
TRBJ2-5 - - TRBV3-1 TGTGCCAGCAGCCCGGGGACAACCAAGCAGACCCAGTACTTC CASSPGTTKQTQYF
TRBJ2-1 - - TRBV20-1 TGCAGTGCTAGGCCCACAGCGACCCCCTACAATGAGCAGTTCTTC CSARPTATPYNEQFF
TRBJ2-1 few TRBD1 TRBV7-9 TGTGCCAGCAGCATAGGACAGGGGGGGAACAATGAGCAGTTCTTC CASSIGQGGNNEQFF
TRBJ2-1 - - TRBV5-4 TGTGCCAGCAGCTTTGGCCCAAATGAGCAGTTCTTC CASSFGPNEQFF
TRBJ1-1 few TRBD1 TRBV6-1 TGTGCCAGCAGTGAAGTAGCAGGGGGGACTGAAGCTTTCTTT CASSEVAGGTEAFF
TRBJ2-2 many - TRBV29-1 TGCAGCGTTGATTGGCAGGGTATCGGGGAGCTGTTTTTT CSVDWQGIGELFF
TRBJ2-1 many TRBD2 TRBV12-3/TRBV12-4 TGTGCCACGGCCCGAATGGGACTATCGTATGAGCAGTTCTTC CATARMGLSYEQFF
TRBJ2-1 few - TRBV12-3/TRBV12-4 TGTGCCAGCAGTCAATTCCGGGAGCAGCAGTTCTTC CASSQFREQQFF
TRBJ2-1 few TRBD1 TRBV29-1 TGCAGCGTCGACCACAGGGGGAATGAGCAGTTCTTC CSVDHRGNEQFF
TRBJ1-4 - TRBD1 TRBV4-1 TGCGCCAGCAGCCTCTCCGACAGGGGGGGTGAAAAACTGTTTTTT CASSLSDRGGEKLFF
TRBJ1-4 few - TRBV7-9 TGTGCCAGCAGCCCAACAGGGAACATCGAAAAACTGTTTTTT CASSPTGNIEKLFF
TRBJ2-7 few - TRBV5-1 TGCGCCAGCAGCTTGGCCGGAGGGGGAAGTCTTGACGAGCAGTACTTC CASSLAGGGSLDEQYF
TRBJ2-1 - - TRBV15 TGTGCCACCAGCAGAGGCGGGTCCGTGAATGAGCAGTTCTTC CATSRGGSVNEQFF
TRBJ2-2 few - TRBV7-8 TGTGCCAGCAAGGTAGTAGTGGACACCGGGGAGCTGTTTTTT CASKVVVDTGELFF
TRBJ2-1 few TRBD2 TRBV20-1 TGCAGTGCAAGGACTAGCGCCTACAATGAGCAGTTCTTC CSARTSAYNEQFF
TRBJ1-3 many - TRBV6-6 TGTGCCAGCAGTAAGCAGATTCCCCCTGGAAACACCATATATTTT CASSKQIPPGNTIYF
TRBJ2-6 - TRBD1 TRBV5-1 TGCGCCAGCAGCTTGGTCCCACAGGGGGCAAAGGGCTCTGGGGCCAACGTCCTGACTTTC CASSLVPQGAKGSGANVLTF
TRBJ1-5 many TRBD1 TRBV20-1 TGCAGTGCGAGACCGGGACAGGGCAATCAGCCCCAGCATTTT CSARPGQGNQPQHF
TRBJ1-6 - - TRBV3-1 TGTGCCAGCAGCCAAGAATGGGGGCGCAATTCACCCCTCCACTTT CASSQEWGRNSPLHF
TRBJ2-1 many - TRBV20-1 TGCAGTGCTAGTGGATCCCCCGGAACGCTGTATGAGCAGTTCTTC CSASGSPGTLYEQFF
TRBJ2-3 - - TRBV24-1 TGTGCCGCTGCCCCGGGCCACAACACAGATACGCAGTATTTT CAAAPGHNTDTQYF
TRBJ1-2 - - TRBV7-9 TGTGCCAGCAGCTTAATGGGGATGGTCGGATATGGCTACACCTTC CASSLMGMVGYGYTF
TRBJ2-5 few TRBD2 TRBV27 TGTGCCAGCAGTATGACTAGCTTTGAAGAGACCCAGTACTTC CASSMTSFEETQYF
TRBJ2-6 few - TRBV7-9 TGTGCCAGCAGCTTAGATGGCTCTGGGGCCAACGTCCTGACTTTC CASSLDGSGANVLTF
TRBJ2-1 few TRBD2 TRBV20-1 TGCAGTGCCCCGGGACTAGCGGGAGTGGAGGGTGAGCAGTTCTTC CSAPGLAGVEGEQFF
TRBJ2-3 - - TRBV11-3 TGTGCCAGCAGCGTAGGACTATCTGACACAGATACGCAGTATTTT CASSVGLSDTDTQYF
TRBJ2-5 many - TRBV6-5 TGTGCCAGCAGTTACCCAGCCGGGACCCAGTACTTC CASSYPAGTQYF
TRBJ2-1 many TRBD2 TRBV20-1 TGCAGTGCAGATAGCGGGAGCGGTGAGCAGTTCTTC CSADSGSGEQFF
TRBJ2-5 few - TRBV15 TGTGCCACCAGCATATACAGGGCCCAAGAGACCCAGTACTTC CATSIYRAQETQYF
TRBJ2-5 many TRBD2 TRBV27 TGTGCCAGCAGGACTAGCGGGAGGGGGGAGACCCAGTACTTC CASRTSGRGETQYF
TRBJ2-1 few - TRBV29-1 TGCAGCGTTGGTCGGCTTTCTTCAAGCTCCTACAATGAGCAGTTCTTC CSVGRLSSSSYNEQFF
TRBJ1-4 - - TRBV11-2 TGTGCCAGCAGCTTCGGCTCAGCAGGGGAAAAACTGTTTTTT CASSFGSAGEKLFF
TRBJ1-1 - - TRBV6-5 TGTGCCAGCCAGGTTTTGAACACTGAAGCTTTCTTT CASQVLNTEAFF